The 12 T cell receptor beta chains below were found in one sample sequenced in a study of T cell changes during pregnancy in multiple sclerosis. Method: immunoSEQ multiplex PCR; TCRdb's copy keeps in-frame clones and lacks some. Altogether some 54,000 clones are present, roughly 94% being singletons, with the ten largest covering about 3.5%. Sample: CD8+ T cells from peripheral blood mononuclear cells, taken in the third trimester of pregnancy. All receptors come from a female donor with multiple sclerosis, enrolled in a pregnancy study.

The chain links TRBV19 to TRBJ1-5; the match to TRBD1 covers 9 bases. V lost 3 bases and J lost 6; bases outside the gene matches: 9. From germline, CDR1 is LNHDA and CDR2 SQIVND (reference sequence). The CDR3 loop spans 16 amino acids. The CDR3 bases are TGTGCCAGTAGTATTGTAGACAGGGGGTCAACTCAGCCCCAGCATTTT. It translates to CASSIVDRGSTQPQHF.

J is TRBJ1-2 and V is TRBV21-1; TRBD1 is the table's D call, not checked against the DNA. TRBV21-1 is a recognized pseudogene. This CDR3 region has 15 residues. Here the CDR3 reads CASSQNNRANYGYTF. The CDR3 nucleotides read TGTGCCAGCAGCCAGAACAACAGGGCCAACTATGGCTACACCTTC.

V is TRBV27 and J is TRBJ1-5; 10 bases are shared with TRBD1. This CDR3 is built from 15 residues. V gave up 7 bases and J gave up 4 bases; unmatched junction bases: 7. The germline V gene encodes CDR1 MNHEY and CDR2 SMNVEV (reference sequence). CDR3: CASNGQGEVNQPQHF. CDR3 coding DNA: TGTGCCAGCAATGGACAGGGGGAAGTGAATCAGCCCCAGCATTTT.

J is TRBJ2-2 and V is TRBV4-3; 8 positions match TRBD2. The CDR3 length is 19 residues. Per germline, CDR1 LGHNA and CDR2 YSLEER. The ends lost 0 bases at V and 2 bases at J; junction bases unmatched: 11. The CDR3 DNA reads as TGCGCCAGCAGCCAAGATCGGTATGCGCTAGCGGGTAACACCGGGGAGCTGTTTTTT. It codes for CASSQDRYALAGNTGELFF.

The chain links TRBV4-1 to TRBJ2-3; 13 nucleotides line up with TRBD2. The V gene's germline CDR1 is MGHRA and CDR2 YSYEKL. The CDR3 has 15 amino acids. The junction had 5 bases not matched to a gene; V was cut back by 6 bases and J by 5 bases. CDR3 in amino acids: CASRRTSGSEDTQYF. The DNA for the CDR3 is TGCGCCAGCAGGAGGACTAGCGGGAGTGAAGATACGCAGTATTTT.

The V call is TRBV27, the J call TRBJ1-3; D is possibly TRBD1 (5 bases). Germline-derived CDR1 and CDR2 are MNHEY and SMNVEV (reference sequence). V lost 4 bases and J 4 bases, leaving 14 bases between the germline ends. CDR3 length: 15 amino acids. The CDR3 DNA follows: TGTGCCAGCAGTTCCGCCGGGGGAGCGGGAAACACCATATATTTT. As protein: CASSSAGGAGNTIYF.

This sequence joins TRBV7-6 and TRBJ2-1; D might be TRBD2 (6 bases). CDR3 length equals 15 residues. Trimming took 1 base from V and 1 from J, leaving 8 bases between them. Germline V gene sequence: CDR1 SGHVS, CDR2 FNYEAQ. The CDR3 coding sequence is TGTGCCAGCAGCTTAGTCGGGACTTCCTACAATGAGCAGTTCTTC. Amino acid sequence: CASSLVGTSYNEQFF.

The V gene is TRBV7-9, the J gene TRBJ2-7; 9 bases align to TRBD2. V was clipped by 7 bases and J by 4 bases; unmatched bases: 17. Germline V gene data show CDR1 as SEHNR and CDR2 as FQNEAQ (reference sequence). CDR3 length equals 17 residues. The DNA of the CDR3 is TGTGCCAGCATCCGTGGGGAGGGCGGACTAGCGAGTTACGAGCAGTACTTC. Translation: CASIRGEGGLASYEQYF.

The chain employs TRBV6-1 and TRBJ2-5; tentative D call: TRBD1 (6 bases). Gene TRBJ2-7 matches the end of the DNA better, so the J call may be wrong. CDR3 length: 12 amino acids. CDR1 and CDR2 (germline): MNHNS, SASEGT. CDR3 sequence: CASRQTGNEQYF. As DNA, the CDR3 is TGTGCCAGCAGACAAACAGGGAACGAGCAGTACTTC.

The genes are TRBV4-1 and TRBJ2-3, with 12 bases lining up with TRBD2. With 0 bases clipped from V and 6 bases from J, the junction kept 7 bases outside the gene matches. This CDR3 is built from 17 residues. Germline V CDR1 and CDR2: MGHRA, YSYEKL. Here the CDR3 DNA reads TGCGCCAGCAGCCAAGATCCCGGACTAGCGGGATCTGATACGCAGTATTTT. Its translation is CASSQDPGLAGSDTQYF.

The chain couples TRBV5-1 to TRBJ1-2; 7 bases agree with TRBD1. Germline V gene lookup returns CDR1 SGHRS and CDR2 YFSETQ. This CDR3 is 14 amino acids long. Losses at the gene ends were 0 bases for V and 5 bases for J; bases not matched to a gene: 4. The CDR3 DNA is TGCGCCAGCAGCTTGGCCCCGGGACAGTATGGCTACACCTTC. As protein: CASSLAPGQYGYTF.

V is TRBV2 and J is TRBJ2-5; 7 bases fit TRBD2. The J segment lost 9 bases and the V segment lost 2 bases, leaving 9 bases of the junction unmatched. There are 14 residues in the CDR3. CDR1 and CDR2 (germline): SNHLY, FYNNEI. The CDR3 sequence: CASSERKTSSPQYF. As DNA, the CDR3 is TGTGCCAGCAGTGAACGGAAGACTAGCTCTCCCCAGTACTTC.